This T cell receptor beta chain stems from a study of shared clonotypes between healthy human individuals. As for the study in general: Donor composition was a couple of women and a few men, aged 18 to 49.

Generated by immunoSEQ multiplex PCR, the TCRdb table keeps only in-frame clones and is missing some. The data show 760,000 or so clones, with just over 95% seen just once and about 0.22% held by the top ten. It was CD45RO-negative cells, positively selected for CCR7, that made up naive CD8 cells, with terminally differentiated effector memory CD45RA+ cells excluded. Healthy HIV-negative adults with no recent acute infections or vaccinations were recruited as donors. V was clipped by 8 bases and J by 2 bases; unmatched bases: 13. The CDR3 has 17 residues. Germline-derived CDR1 and CDR2 are MDHEN and SYDVKM. Notes on the study in general: Estimated richness was generally greater in naive than memory subsets.

Concerning this clone itself: The target antigen is unknown.

Sequencing input: naive CD8+ T cells sorted from blood. The chain carries TRBV28 and TRBJ1-5; 9 bases are a match to TRBD1. The TCR sequence derives from a man aged 30-40 years in good health. CDR3 amino acids: CASQDRGHLGGNQPQHF. Here the CDR3 DNA reads TGTGCCAGCCAGGACAGGGGACATTTGGGGGGCAATCAGCCCCAGCATTTT.